This T cell receptor beta chain was identified during a study of cytomegalovirus exposure and HLA in healthy donors (dated by TCRdb to 2017 to 2019). Regarding the complete study: An earlier analysis of some 500 of the donors reported about 290 Gb of sequence data and 117 million unique TCR beta sequences from around 200 million T cells. A later analysis re-analyzed previously published TCR beta repertoires from roughly 630 donors and added high-resolution HLA genotyping to study TCR occurrence patterns. Of the roughly 430 genotyped donors, 81% fell in the genetic ancestry cluster associated with self-reported Caucasian donors. Class I and class II HLA loci were covered by the typing at four-digit resolution. Across roughly 420 genotyped donors of the cohort, an average of about 240,000 unique TCR beta nucleotide sequences per donor were sequenced, and 15% to 20% of those sequences were non-productive. The later analysis used no new phenotypic data to find candidate immune exposures, relying instead on TCR beta sequences and their occurrence across donors. The study combined high-throughput TCR immunosequencing, statistical association of individual TCRs with disease status, and machine learning to predict cytomegalovirus infection status. An early release covering roughly 580 HLA-typed donors comprised roughly 300 gigabases of sequencing data and about 90 million unique TCR sequences. An earlier analysis of approximately 630 of the donors applied high-throughput TCR beta sequencing to assess whether each TCR beta V gene segment acted as functional or pseudogenic. Donor age, sex, ethnicity and CMV serostatus were collected together with the repertoire data. The study profiled the T cell repertoires of around 700 subjects by immunosequencing and related them to cytomegalovirus serostatus. The number of typed donors differed by locus: roughly 620-640 for A, B, C, DRB1 and DQB1; 500 to 550 for DQA1; 606 for DPA1; and around 450 for DPB1. The study aimed to test whether cataloging public T cell receptors could reveal signatures of past pathogen exposure. Besides the first cohort of 550 to 750 subjects, a separate validation cohort made up of 120 different subjects was used. Every discovery cohort repertoire had been produced on one sequencing platform. A later genetic analysis took genome-wide SNP genotypes for about 55% of the roughly 700 donors and used that subset as a discovery cohort. Four or five DR-DQ haplotypes were handled as single units for association and clustering, since linkage in the cohort was strong. Overall study results and their limits: A later analysis found that most CMV-associated TCR beta chains appeared HLA-restricted, with HLA associations seemingly driven largely by CMV exposure. The presence/absence analyses assumed that sequencing depth was roughly uniform across donors, and that assumption may not be true. At a false discovery rate of 0.05, a later analysis linked under 20,000 TCR beta sequences to specific HLA alleles. For the cohort, immune exposure information was limited to CMV serostatus. The earlier analysis of 450 to 700 of the donors excluded approximately 15 rarely observed V segments, including chromosome 9 orphons, because counts were too low. A later genetic analysis reported fewer N-insertions in productive TCRs among donors in an Asian-associated ancestry cluster than the roughly 670-donor mean. Because some donors lacked HLA typing at each locus, the association tests relied only on the typed subset. Several of the top co-occurrence clusters appeared to be linked to parvovirus B19, influenza, CMV and Epstein-Barr virus, according to a later analysis. An earlier analysis of roughly 570 of the donors showed that most TCR beta V segments appeared in productive rearrangements either about 87% or about 30% of the time, which broadly matched IMGT annotations. A total of roughly 160 TCR beta chains were listed by the study as associated with cytomegalovirus. A later analysis found that TCR association rates varied across HLA loci, with DRB1 alleles showing the most associated TCRs and HLA-C alleles the fewest. When HLA alleles, especially DR and DQ, strongly co-occurred, attributing TCR associations to individual alleles was difficult. In both the original and validation cohorts, the classifier was reported to diagnose cytomegalovirus status with high specificity and sensitivity. A further reported finding was that TCR beta sequences accurately predicted the HLA-A and HLA-B alleles for most subjects in the first cohort. Only TCR beta chains were sequenced in this cohort, and the absence of alpha or paired-chain data limited detectable features. In a later analysis, HLA-associated TCR beta chains showed more clonal expansion and lower generation probabilities than non-associated chains that were equally common. A few of the identified cytomegalovirus-associated TCR beta chains were confirmed in vitro to be specific for cytomegalovirus antigens. An association between a missense DCLRE1C variant and V-gene and J-gene trimming of TCR beta chains was found in a later genetic analysis and replicated in an independent cohort. Because the 87-base-pair reads could not distinguish some IMGT-functional V segments, including TRBV6-2 and TRBV6-3, those segments were excluded. It was suggested by the authors that the approach could potentially be generalized to other disease states and immunological phenotypes. Correlated functional status among segregating V segments might reflect linkage disequilibrium, but an unknown experimental factor could not be ruled out. A cluster of highly shared sequence variants was judged likely to be a technical artifact of the sequencing pipeline. Most TCR sequences were seen in very few donors, while some public TCRs were found in many individuals.

Comment on this clone: Its antigen is currently not known. Base qualities are missing; no much larger clone stands one base away.

The germline V gene specifies SGHRS as CDR1 and YFSETQ as CDR2. V is clipped by 4 bases and J by 0 bases, and the sequence between their germline boundaries is 5 bases long. There are 12 amino acids in the CDR3, from cysteine to phenylalanine inclusive. Of all the DNA, just the CDR3 is kept, 36 bases in frame from base 1. The cohort comprised more than 550 healthy bone marrow donors. Cohort members were all nominally healthy when sampled, although unrecorded immune exposures were likely present. The donor tested CMV seronegative and was one of the 352 seronegative cohort members. A peripheral blood sample was collected from each donor, and TCR beta sequencing was performed on peripheral blood mononuclear cells. Genomic DNA was extracted from the blood cell samples with the Qiagen DNeasy Blood Extraction Kit. The library was produced with the immunoSEQ multiplex PCR assay. For the multiplex PCR, a mixture combining 60 forward primers for TCR Vbeta segments and 13 reverse primers for TCR Jbeta segments was used. Amplification of the CDR3 region of rearranged TCR beta genes was performed with a multiplex PCR assay on genomic DNA. The amplified TCR beta libraries were sequenced on the Illumina HiSeq System as 87-base-pair reads. Concerning the study's data processing: A later analysis counted about 80 million unique TCR beta chains across the 550 to 800 repertoires, and around 9.9 million of these chains were shared by at least two donors. Raw reads were error-corrected and collapsed into unique sequences with a nearest-neighbor algorithm that merged closely related sequences to remove PCR and sequencing errors. To assign V, D and J gene segments, CDR3 sequences were aligned to IMGT reference sequences. For a sequence to be retained, a match of at least six nucleotides to both a V gene segment and a J gene segment was required. A rearrangement was called productive if the CDR3 had no stop codons and remained in frame with V and J, and every other rearrangement was called non-productive. CDR3 was defined by IMGT convention, running from the second conserved V-encoded cysteine to the conserved J-encoded phenylalanine. The earlier analysis of about 610 of the donors excluded any sequence lacking an unambiguous match to a single V gene segment. An earlier analysis of 500 to 700 of the donors classified V segments as functional when productive rearrangements were above 56.7% and as segregating when the standard deviation between donors was above 5%. A statistical classification framework was built to diagnose cytomegalovirus status from the catalog of TCR beta chain sequences. A later analysis assigned V and J genes by comparing TCR nucleotide sequences with IMGT/GENE-DB human TR gene sequences. In a later analysis, CDR3 sequences and most-parsimonious VDJ recombination scenarios were assigned using the TCRdist pipeline. In a later analysis, every TCR beta chain was defined by the combination of its CDR3 amino acid sequence and its V-gene family, and reads without a unique V-gene family were dropped. To address suspected cross-contamination and a sequencing artifact, a later analysis removed around 600 highly shared, low-generation-probability nucleotide sequences. A later analysis calculated a clonal expansion index for each public chain from normalized within-repertoire ranks of inferred template counts. Generation probabilities in a later analysis came from a VDJ recombination model fitted to out-of-frame rearrangements, and those results were checked against IGoR. A later analysis scored TCR-TCR, TCR-HLA and TCR-CMV co-occurrence with hypergeometric tests, applying a repertoire-size bias correction to TCR pairs. False discovery rates were estimated in a later analysis by permuting HLA or CMV assignments 20 times. In a later analysis, co-occurring TCRs were grouped using DBSCAN, and TCRdist sequence similarity was added for clustering within HLA-allele-positive subsets. For co-occurrence clustering, repertoires with fewer than 30,000 or more than 120,000 public chains were excluded, along with roughly 5 repertoires with anomalous nucleotide sharing. Imported from immuneACCESS, the table was reduced by TCRdb to in-frame sequences with V and J called. These copies leave out some clones; in studies compared against another copy, an unresolved V gene accounts for under half, and the cause of the remainder is not known. The V and J calls and clone size were taken over from that table, and D and trimming were inferred from the DNA. Present in this sample are some 150,000 clones, around 87% of which were seen just once. The top ten clonotypes cover 4% to 6.5% of the sample.

What was sequenced was PBMCs. This receptor was identified in a woman aged 30 to 39 in good health and CMV-seronegative. The chain is assembled from TRBV5-1 and TRBJ2-7, with an unclear D gene assignment. The nucleotide sequence is given as TGCGCCAGCAGCGATAGCTCCTACGAGCAGTACTTC. It encodes CASSDSSYEQYF.